The rows below give T cell receptor beta chains drawn from one sample of a study of blood T cell repertoires in COVID-19. Here immunoSEQ multiplex PCR was the method, and the copy in TCRdb shows in-frame clones only, minus some. The repertoire holds a few hundred thousand clones, with approximately 86% as singletons. The material sequenced was PBMCs or T cells enriched from blood (not recorded which). The receptors shown here come from a middle-aged woman with acute COVID-19. CDR3s include the opening cysteine and the closing phenylalanine or tryptophan. Each record gives: V gene, clone size, J gene, D gene, CDR3 DNA, CDR3 protein. A D gene is named only where the DNA matches it firmly. Only some rows state a clone size, as once, few, many or a class for expanded clones.

TRBV18	NA	TRBJ1-2	TRBD1	TGTGCCAGCTCACGGACGGGACAGGGTGATGGCTACACCTTC	CASSRTGQGDGYTF
TRBV14	NA	TRBJ2-3	TRBD1	TGTGCCAGCAGCCGGACAGGGGGCTGGACAGATACGCAGTATTTT	CASSRTGGWTDTQYF
TRBV18	NA	TRBJ2-1	NA	TGTGCCAGCTCACTGACGATCCTGACTAGCAATGAGCAGTTCTTC	CASSLTILTSNEQFF
TRBV5-6	NA	TRBJ1-5	TRBD1	TGTGCCAGCAGCTTGGGACAGGGGCGCAGCAATCAGCCCCAGCATTTT	CASSLGQGRSNQPQHF
TRBV5-1	NA	TRBJ2-3	NA	TGCGCCAGCAATGGTATACACACAGATACGCAGTATTTT	CASNGIHTDTQYF
TRBV18	NA	TRBJ2-1	NA	TGTGCCAGCTCACCGCTCGTTTCGGAGACAACAGGGACTGAGCAGTTCTTC	CASSPLVSETTGTEQFF
TRBV4-1	once	TRBJ2-2	TRBD2	TGCGCCAGCAGCCATTCCTCTAGGCGGGAGTCCGGGGAGCTGTTTTTT	CASSHSSRRESGELFF
TRBV15	NA	TRBJ1-3	TRBD1	TGTGCCACCAGCAGCGCCGGGACAGCTGGAAACACCATATATTTT	CATSSAGTAGNTIYF
TRBV5-1	NA	TRBJ2-3	TRBD1	TGCGCCAGCAGCTTCGGACAGGACACAGATACGCAGTATTTT	CASSFGQDTDTQYF
TRBV7-2	NA	TRBJ2-7	TRBD2	TGTGCCAGCAGCTTAGGGGGTAGCGGGTCCCACGAGCAGTACTTC	CASSLGGSGSHEQYF
TRBV5-4	NA	TRBJ1-4	NA	TGTGCCAGCAGCTTGGCCGGGGGTGCAGGGTTAAACCCGAATGAAAAACTGTTTTTT	CASSLAGGAGLNPNEKLFF
TRBV11-2	NA	TRBJ1-3	NA	TGTGCCAGCAGCTCCCGAGGGGGCTCTGGAAACACCATATATTTT	CASSSRGGSGNTIYF
TRBV6-1	once	TRBJ2-1	TRBD1	TGTGCCAGCAGTGAAGAACTGGGACAGGGGGATTTGGATGAGCAGTTCTTC	CASSEELGQGDLDEQFF
TRBV27	NA	TRBJ2-7	NA	TGTGCCAGCAGCCTCTCAAGCGCCCACGAGCAGTACTTC	CASSLSSAHEQYF
TRBV2	NA	TRBJ2-5	NA	TGTGCCAGCAGCGGATCAGGGGCTTCCGTGGGGACCCAGTACTTC	CASSGSGASVGTQYF
TRBV27	NA	TRBJ2-3	TRBD2	TGTGCCAGCAGTTATTTGGCCCGGGGGACTACCACAGATACGCAGTATTTT	CASSYLARGTTTDTQYF
TRBV28	NA	TRBJ1-4	TRBD1	TGTGCCAGCAGTTGGGGAGGGACAGGGTCTAATGAAAAACTGTTTTTT	CASSWGGTGSNEKLFF
TRBV14	NA	TRBJ1-3	NA	TGTGCCAGCAGCCTTAGCTCTGGAAACACCATATATTTT	CASSLSSGNTIYF
TRBV11-2	NA	TRBJ1-6	TRBD1	TGTGCCAGCAGCTCGCCAGGGGGATCGTATAATTCACCCCTCCACTTT	CASSSPGGSYNSPLHF
TRBV7-3	NA	TRBJ1-1	TRBD1	TGTGCCAGCAGCTTAACAGGGACAGGGATGAACACTGAAGCTTTCTTT	CASSLTGTGMNTEAFF
TRBV7-2	NA	TRBJ1-3	NA	TGTGCCAGCAGCCCTAATGGCTCTGGAAACACCATATATTTT	CASSPNGSGNTIYF
TRBV28	NA	TRBJ1-1	NA	TGTGCCAGCAGCCTCCGCGGGGGGGCTGGGGGGGAAACTGAAGCTTTCTTT	CASSLRGGAGGETEAFF
TRBV4-1	NA	TRBJ1-1	NA	TGCGCCAGCAGCCAAGTCCCTCAGGGGGAAGCTTTCTTT	CASSQVPQGEAFF
TRBV7-9	NA	TRBJ1-1	TRBD1	TGTGCCAGCAGCTTACGAGGGACAGGTCCTGAAGCTTTCTTT	CASSLRGTGPEAFF
TRBV4-3	NA	TRBJ2-5	NA	TGCGCCAGCAGCCAAGCCTCAAAGGGGGAGATATTTGGAACCCAGTACTTC	CASSQASKGEIFGTQYF
TRBV12-3/TRBV12-4	NA	TRBJ1-5	NA	TGTGCCAGCAGTTTACTCCTAGATCAGCCCCAGCATTTT	CASSLLLDQPQHF
TRBV7-9	NA	TRBJ2-2	TRBD1	TGTGCCAGCAGCTTAGTAGACAGGGGTGGCACCGGGGAGCTGTTTTTT	CASSLVDRGGTGELFF
TRBV9	once	TRBJ1-2	TRBD1	TGTGCCAGCAGCGGACGACAGGGGCAAGAGTATGGCTACACCTTC	CASSGRQGQEYGYTF
TRBV18	NA	TRBJ1-4	NA	TGTGCCAGCTCACCAGGGATCGCTAAGGGGAATGAAAAACTGTTTTTT	CASSPGIAKGNEKLFF
TRBV7-9	NA	TRBJ2-7	TRBD1	TGTGCCGAAAGGGCAGTGGGGACAGGGGGTCTAGAGCAGTACTTC	CAERAVGTGGLEQYF
TRBV10-3	once	TRBJ1-2	TRBD1	TGTGCCATCAGTGTCCCAGGGGGCAATGGCTACACCTTC	CAISVPGGNGYTF
TRBV16	NA	TRBJ2-7	NA	TGTGCCAGCAGCCAATCCCAGGGCATCTCCTACGAGCAGTACTTC	CASSQSQGISYEQYF
TRBV19	NA	TRBJ1-6	NA	TGTGCCAGTACCCTAGGGGAAAGGGCCTATAATTCACCCCTCCACTTT	CASTLGERAYNSPLHF
TRBV24-1	NA	TRBJ2-1	TRBD2	TGTGCCACCAGTGGGCGGGTGCGGGAGCTCTCATCGAGCTCCTACAATGAGCAGTTCTTC	CATSGRVRELSSSSYNEQFF
TRBV5-6	NA	TRBJ2-7	NA	TGTGCCAGCAGCCACGTAACAGGCAAGTCCTACGAGCAGTACTTC	CASSHVTGKSYEQYF
TRBV5-1	NA	TRBJ2-1	TRBD1	TGCGCCAGCACCGACGACAGGGGTCGCAACAATGAGCAGTTCTTC	CASTDDRGRNNEQFF
TRBV7-9	few	TRBJ2-1	TRBD1	TGTGCCAGCAGGCGCGGATCCGGGACAGGCTACAATGAGCAGTTCTTC	CASRRGSGTGYNEQFF
TRBV3-1/TRBV3-2	NA	TRBJ2-1	TRBD2	TGTGCCAGCAGCCCATACCTAGCGGGAGTAGTCCACTCCTACAATGAGCAGTTCTTC	CASSPYLAGVVHSYNEQFF
TRBV6-5	NA	TRBJ1-6	NA	TGTGCCAGCAGTTACTTGGGGGGGGATTCACCCCTCCACTTT	CASSYLGGDSPLHF
TRBV14	NA	TRBJ2-7	NA	TGTGCCAGCAGCCAGGGGGCATGGAATGACGAGCAGTACTTC	CASSQGAWNDEQYF
TRBV5-6	NA	TRBJ1-1	TRBD1	TGTGCCAGCAGCGGGGTGGGACAGGAAGCTTTCTTT	CASSGVGQEAFF
TRBV4-2	once	TRBJ1-1	TRBD1	TGTGCCAGCAGCCCAGCGGACAGGACGGACACTGAAGCTTTCTTT	CASSPADRTDTEAFF
TRBV6-5	NA	TRBJ1-2	TRBD1	TGTGCCAGCTCGAGACAGGGTAGCGGCTACACCTTC	CASSRQGSGYTF
TRBV4-2	NA	TRBJ1-4	NA	TGTGCCAGCAGCCAAGATCGAACAGCTAATGAAAAACTGTTTTTT	CASSQDRTANEKLFF
TRBV5-1	NA	TRBJ2-5	TRBD2	TGCGCCAGCAAAGTCTCGGGACTAGCGGGGGGAGAGACCCAGTACTTC	CASKVSGLAGGETQYF
TRBV5-6	NA	TRBJ1-3	NA	TGTGCCAGCAGCTTGGTGGACAGCTACTCTGGAAACACCATATATTTT	CASSLVDSYSGNTIYF
TRBV5-1	NA	TRBJ2-3	TRBD1	TGCGCCAGCAGCTTGACAGGGGGAGTCGCAGATACGCAGTATTTT	CASSLTGGVADTQYF
TRBV11-3	NA	TRBJ2-2	TRBD2	TGTGCCAGTACCGGCGGGACTAGCGGGACCGGGGAGCTGTTTTTT	CASTGGTSGTGELFF
TRBV5-4	NA	TRBJ2-3	TRBD2	TGTGCCAGCAGCTCTAGCGGGAGGGCCACAGATACGCAGTATTTT	CASSSSGRATDTQYF
TRBV6-5	NA	TRBJ1-2	NA	TGTGCCAGCAGTCCAGGGGCGGGTGGCTACACCTTC	CASSPGAGGYTF